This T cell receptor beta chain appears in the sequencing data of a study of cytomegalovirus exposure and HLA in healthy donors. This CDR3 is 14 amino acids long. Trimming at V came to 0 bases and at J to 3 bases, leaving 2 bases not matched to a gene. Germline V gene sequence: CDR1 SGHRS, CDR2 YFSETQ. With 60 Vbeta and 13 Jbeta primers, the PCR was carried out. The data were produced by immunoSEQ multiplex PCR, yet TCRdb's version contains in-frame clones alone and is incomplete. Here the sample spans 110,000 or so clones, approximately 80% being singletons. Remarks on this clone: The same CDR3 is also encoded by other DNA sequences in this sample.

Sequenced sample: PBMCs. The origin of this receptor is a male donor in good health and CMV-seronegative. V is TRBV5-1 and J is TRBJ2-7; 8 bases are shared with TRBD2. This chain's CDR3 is CASSLAGGYYEQYF. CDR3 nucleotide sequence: TGCGCCAGCAGCTTGGCGGGGGGGTACTACGAGCAGTACTTC.